These T cell receptor beta chains were read from a single sample in a study of OX40 agonist ivuxolimab in advanced cancers. Assay: immunoSEQ multiplex PCR; the TCRdb copy retains only in-frame clones and omits some. The sample comprises tens of thousands of clones, 75% to 90% of which are singletons, and 2.5% to 3% rests with the top ten. Source: CD4+ or CD8+ T cells sorted from blood, taken in a trial of the OX40 agonist ivuxolimab. The receptors derive from an adult with an advanced solid tumor such as melanoma, head and neck, liver or kidney cancer. CDR3s include the opening cysteine and the closing phenylalanine or tryptophan. The D gene is left open where the match is weak. The size of a clone is reported for some rows only, either as once, few or many, or as a class for expanded clones.

D gene: TRBD2; V gene: TRBV7-2; clone size: once; J gene: TRBJ2-1; CDR3 protein: CASSTSAGGWYNEQFF; CDR3 DNA: TGTGCCAGCAGCACCTCCGCCGGGGGGTGGTACAATGAGCAGTTCTTC
D gene: NA; V gene: TRBV4-3; clone size: NA; J gene: TRBJ2-2; CDR3 protein: CASSQDSSFYTGELFF; CDR3 DNA: TGCGCCAGCAGCCAAGATTCTAGCTTCTACACCGGGGAGCTGTTTTTT
D gene: TRBD1; V gene: TRBV19; clone size: NA; J gene: TRBJ2-3; CDR3 protein: CASSLRQGEDTQYF; CDR3 DNA: TGTGCCAGTAGTCTCCGACAGGGTGAAGATACGCAGTATTTT
D gene: NA; V gene: TRBV7-9; clone size: NA; J gene: TRBJ1-4; CDR3 protein: CASSLVVATNEKLFF; CDR3 DNA: TGTGCCAGCAGCTTAGTAGTTGCAACTAATGAAAAACTGTTTTTT
D gene: TRBD2; V gene: TRBV7-2; clone size: NA; J gene: TRBJ2-3; CDR3 protein: CASSGGTSGGGTNTQYF; CDR3 DNA: TGTGCCAGCAGCGGCGGGACTAGCGGGGGGGGTACTAATACGCAGTATTTT
D gene: NA; V gene: TRBV19; clone size: NA; J gene: TRBJ1-5; CDR3 protein: CASRGPLGNQPQHF; CDR3 DNA: TGTGCCAGTAGAGGCCCGCTAGGCAATCAGCCCCAGCATTTT
D gene: NA; V gene: TRBV5-1; clone size: NA; J gene: TRBJ1-2; CDR3 protein: CASSLGWDAIYGYTF; CDR3 DNA: TGCGCCAGCAGCTTGGGTTGGGACGCAATATATGGCTACACCTTC
D gene: TRBD2; V gene: TRBV18; clone size: NA; J gene: TRBJ2-3; CDR3 protein: CASSSGGDTDTQYF; CDR3 DNA: TGTGCCAGCTCATCGGGGGGGGACACAGATACGCAGTATTTT
D gene: NA; V gene: TRBV20-1; clone size: once; J gene: TRBJ2-1; CDR3 protein: CSAYPAVEQFF; CDR3 DNA: TGCAGTGCGTATCCAGCGGTTGAGCAGTTCTTC
D gene: TRBD2; V gene: TRBV7-3; clone size: NA; J gene: TRBJ2-4; CDR3 protein: CASSLGGGSENIQYF; CDR3 DNA: TGTGCCAGCAGCTTAGGCGGGGGGAGCGAAAACATTCAGTACTTC
D gene: NA; V gene: TRBV28; clone size: few; J gene: TRBJ2-7; CDR3 protein: CASSPLGREQYF; CDR3 DNA: TGTGCCAGCAGCCCCCTTGGACGGGAGCAGTACTTC
D gene: TRBD1; V gene: TRBV5-1; clone size: NA; J gene: TRBJ2-1; CDR3 protein: CASSPGQGAGNEQFF; CDR3 DNA: TGCGCCAGCAGCCCGGGACAGGGGGCAGGGAATGAGCAGTTCTTC
D gene: NA; V gene: TRBV27; clone size: once; J gene: TRBJ1-1; CDR3 protein: CASSRGFGGTEAFF; CDR3 DNA: TGTGCCAGCAGTCGGGGCTTTGGGGGCACTGAAGCTTTCTTT
D gene: NA; V gene: TRBV19; clone size: NA; J gene: TRBJ2-5; CDR3 protein: CASSPVADQETQYF; CDR3 DNA: TGTGCCAGTAGTCCCGTAGCGGACCAAGAGACCCAGTACTTC
D gene: NA; V gene: TRBV6-1; clone size: NA; J gene: TRBJ2-3; CDR3 protein: CASVVGGRGTDTQYF; CDR3 DNA: TGTGCCAGCGTTGTGGGAGGTAGGGGCACAGATACGCAGTATTTT
D gene: NA; V gene: TRBV10-3; clone size: once; J gene: TRBJ1-1; CDR3 protein: CAISEGRVTEAFF; CDR3 DNA: TGTGCCATCAGTGAGGGGCGGGTCACTGAAGCTTTCTTT
D gene: NA; V gene: TRBV30; clone size: NA; J gene: TRBJ1-2; CDR3 protein: CAWRWLAQPRTNYGYTF; CDR3 DNA: TGTGCCTGGAGATGGCTCGCACAACCCCGGACTAACTATGGCTACACCTTC
D gene: NA; V gene: TRBV6-6; clone size: NA; J gene: TRBJ2-3; CDR3 protein: CASSRDTSITDTQYF; CDR3 DNA: TGTGCCAGCAGTAGGGACACGTCAATCACAGATACGCAGTATTTT
D gene: NA; V gene: TRBV25-1; clone size: NA; J gene: TRBJ1-2; CDR3 protein: CASGTSGTTYGYTF; CDR3 DNA: TGTGCCAGTGGGACTTCCGGGACAACCTATGGCTACACCTTC